A single sample gave rise to the 27 T cell receptor beta chains below, sequenced in a study of cytomegalovirus exposure and HLA in healthy donors. Libraries were prepared by immunoSEQ multiplex PCR; TCRdb keeps only in-frame clonotypes and omits some of them. Of some 79,000 clones detected, around 94% appear once; the ten largest clones hold more than 2.5%. What was sequenced was PBMCs. These receptors were taken from a woman aged 18-29 years in good health and CMV-seropositive.

The J gene is TRBJ1-2, the V gene TRBV6-5; D is possibly TRBD1 (5 bases). Trimming stripped 6 bases from V and 3 bases from J, with 17 bases between. From germline, CDR1 is MNHEY and CDR2 SVGAGI. The CDR3 is 15 residues long. CDR3 coding DNA: TGTGCCAGCAGAGACCCGGCAGGGTTCGACTATGGCTACACCTTC. Its protein product is CASRDPAGFDYGYTF.

This chain connects TRBV7-9 to TRBJ1-6, with 10 bases fitting TRBD1. Germline CDR1 and CDR2: SEHNR and FQNEAQ (reference sequence). The CDR3 length is 16 residues. The trim removed 1 base at V and 6 bases at J, leaving 3 bases unmatched. The CDR3, as DNA: TGTGCCAGCAGCTTAGGACGGGACAGGGGTAATTCACCCCTCCACTTT. Translation gives CASSLGRDRGNSPLHF. The full variable domain, rest sourced from reference TRBV7-9 and TRBJ1-6, is DTGVSQNPRHKITKRGQNVTFRCDPISEHNRLYWYRQTLGQGPEFLTYFQNEAQLEKSRLLSDRFSAERPKGSFSTLEIQRTEQGDSAMYLCASSLGRDRGNSPLHFGNGTRLTVT.

The J gene is TRBJ2-7, the V gene TRBV5-4; 7 nucleotides align to TRBD1. The junction had 3 bases not matched to a gene; V was cut back by 2 bases and J by 7 bases. The CDR3 totals 12 residues. In germline, CDR1 is SGHNT, CDR2 YYREEE (reference sequence). This CDR3 is CASSFRGQEQYF. The CDR3 nucleotides are TGTGCCAGCAGCTTTAGGGGGCAGGAGCAGTACTTC.

The chain is built from TRBV7-8 and TRBJ2-3; 8 nucleotides align to TRBD2. CDR3 size: 17 residues. With 0 bases clipped from V and 3 bases from J, the junction kept 8 bases outside the gene matches. Germline V gene lookup returns CDR1 SGHVS and CDR2 FQNEAQ. CDR3 nucleotides: TGTGCCAGCAGCTTAGCCCCATGGCGGGGGGCGACAGATACGCAGTATTTT. Protein: CASSLAPWRGATDTQYF.

The chain couples TRBV10-3 to TRBJ1-4, with a tentative D call TRBD1 (6 bases). CDR3 size: 16 residues. The germline CDR1 and CDR2 sequences are ENHRY and SYGVKD. Deletions cut 6 bases from V and 0 bases from J, with 14 bases between. The CDR3 region has the DNA TGTGCCATCAGGGCTGGACAGACTGCAACTAATGAAAAACTGTTTTTT. It encodes CAIRAGQTATNEKLFF.

The rearrangement uses TRBV5-1 and TRBJ1-6; D might be TRBD1 (6 bases). Germline V lookup: CDR1 SGHRS, CDR2 YFSETQ. Trimming left V 4 bases short and J 13 bases short, with 18 bases between. This CDR3 is 14 amino acids long. The CDR3 loop is CASSTDEGVSPLHF. The DNA of the CDR3 is TGCGCCAGCAGCACGGACGAGGGGGTTTCTCCCCTCCACTTT.

The rearrangement uses TRBV10-3 and TRBJ1-5; D is perhaps TRBD1 (6 bases). Germline V gene data show CDR1 as ENHRY and CDR2 as SYGVKD. V was pared by 6 bases and J by 4 bases, with 13 bases between. CDR3 length: 14 residues. CDR3 DNA sequence: TGTGCCATCAGCGATGGACAGATTAATCAGCCCCAGCATTTT. Translating gives CAISDGQINQPQHF.

This rearrangement joins TRBV30 to TRBJ2-1; 12 positions agree with TRBD2. The germline gives CDR1 GTSNPN, CDR2 SVGIG (reference sequence). The CDR3 consists of 15 residues. V lost 2 bases, J lost 4 bases, and 3 bases stayed unmatched. The CDR3 loop reads CAWSMTSGGYNEQFF. For the CDR3, the DNA is TGTGCCTGGAGTATGACTAGCGGGGGTTACAATGAGCAGTTCTTC.

Here the CDR3 reads CASSQEGTSHEQYF. CDR3 nucleotides: TGCGCCAGCAGCCAAGAGGGGACTAGCCACGAGCAGTACTTC. The chain links TRBV4-3 to TRBJ2-7; 9 positions match TRBD2. V was pared by 0 bases and J by 5 bases, with 2 bases of the junction left unmatched. From germline, CDR1 is LGHNA and CDR2 YSLEER. The length of the CDR3 is 14 residues.

This rearrangement joins TRBV7-3 to TRBJ2-3; 7 bases map to TRBD2. The CDR3 covers 15 residues. V lost 1 base and J lost 4; bases outside the gene matches: 5. The germline V gene has CDR1 SGHTA and CDR2 FQGTGA. The CDR3 protein is CASSLMGGRADTQYF. CDR3 bases: TGTGCCAGCAGCTTAATGGGAGGGAGGGCAGATACGCAGTATTTT.

The rearrangement links TRBV7-2 to TRBJ2-5, with a possible D match to TRBD2 (6 bases). V gave up 4 bases and J gave up 1 base, with 10 bases separating them. This CDR3 has 14 residues. Germline V gives CDR1 SGHTA, CDR2 FQGNSA. CDR3 region: CASSWDLTQETQYF. The CDR3 DNA reads as TGTGCCAGCAGCTGGGACTTGACCCAAGAGACCCAGTACTTC.

This sequence joins TRBV14 and TRBJ2-7, with 7 nucleotides matching TRBD1. V gave up 5 bases and J gave up 1 base; unmatched junction bases: 2. The CDR3 consists of 13 residues. Germline assignment: CDR1 SGHDN and CDR2 FVKESK. Here the CDR3 reads CASSGTDSYEQYF. CDR3 nucleotides: TGTGCCAGCAGCGGGACAGATTCCTACGAGCAGTACTTC. The complete variable domain, with remaining parts taken from reference TRBV14 and TRBJ2-7, reads EAGVTQFPSHSVIEKGQTVTLRCDPISGHDNLYWYRRVMGKEIKFLLHFVKESKQDESGMPNNRFLAERTGGTYSTLKVQPAELEDSGVYFCASSGTDSYEQYFGPGTRLTVT.

V and J are TRBV28 and TRBJ2-7, with D perhaps TRBD1 (5 bases). CDR1 is MDHEN and CDR2 is SYDVKM in the germline V gene. V lost 3 bases and J 4 bases, leaving 22 bases between the germline ends. This CDR3 contains 17 residues. The CDR3 sequence is CASSFTSRTQGFYEQYF. As DNA, the CDR3 is TGTGCCAGCAGTTTTACAAGCCGGACGCAGGGTTTTTACGAGCAGTACTTC.

The count of this clone is one. V gene TRBV11-1 combines with J gene TRBJ2-7; no definite D call. Deletions cut 5 bases from V and 3 bases from J, with 14 bases between. Germline CDR1 SGHAT, CDR2 FQDESV (reference sequence). The CDR3 totals 14 residues. The CDR3 sequence: CASSPSGNYYEQYF. The CDR3 DNA reads TGTGCCAGCAGCCCCTCCGGAAACTACTACGAGCAGTACTTC. Full variable domain (outside the CDR3, taken from reference TRBV11-1 and TRBJ2-7): EAEVAQSPRYKITEKSQAVAFWCDPISGHATLYWYRQILGQGPELLVQFQDESVVDDSQLPKDRFSAERLKGVDSTLKIQPAELGDSAMYLCASSPSGNYYEQYFGPGTRLTVT.

CDR3 sequence reads: CASSKGVPGQGNTGELFF. In DNA form, the CDR3 reads TGTGCCAGCAGCAAAGGGGTCCCGGGACAGGGAAACACCGGGGAGCTGTTTTTT. The chain has TRBV21-1 and TRBJ2-2; TRBD1 is the table's D call and was not checked against the DNA. TRBV21-1 is described as a pseudogene. This CDR3 has 18 residues.

This clone has a single count. CDR3 region: CASSSAIEQFF. CDR3 in DNA: TGTGCCAGTAGTAGCGCGATTGAGCAGTTCTTC. The genes are TRBV19 and TRBJ2-1; D uncertain. In germline, CDR1 is LNHDA, CDR2 SQIVND (reference sequence). V lost 4 bases and J lost 9, with 7 bases in between. The CDR3 runs 11 residues.

The chain has TRBV7-9 and TRBJ1-6; 7 positions agree with TRBD1. Germline V CDR1 and CDR2: SEHNR, FQNEAQ (reference sequence). This CDR3 has 14 residues. V shed 3 bases, J shed 9 bases, and the junction held 5 bases outside the gene matches. The CDR3 nucleotides read TGTGCCAGCAGCTTTGCGCAGGGGGGTTCACCCCTCCACTTT. Protein sequence: CASSFAQGGSPLHF.

The CDR3 nucleotides read TGTGCCAGCAGCTTGGTGGCCACAGGGTACGGCGAAAAACTGTTTTTT. Residues: CASSLVATGYGEKLFF. This chain connects TRBV11-2 to TRBJ1-4, with D tentatively TRBD1 (6 bases). Germline CDR1 and CDR2: SGHAT and FQNNGV. With 3 bases removed from V and 8 bases from J, the gap between germline ends came to 19 bases. This CDR3 has 16 amino acids.

Points on this clone: The junction does not match germline at one end; this may be a read error. The rearrangement links TRBV5-1 to TRBJ1-2, with 9 bases that match TRBD1. The germline gives CDR1 SGHRS, CDR2 YFSETQ. The length of the CDR3 is 17 residues. CDR3 protein: CASSSPGQGQINHGYTF. Written as DNA, the CDR3 is TGCGCCAGCAGCTCCCCGGGACAGGGTCAGATTAACCATGGCTACACCTTC. The complete variable domain, with remaining parts taken from reference TRBV5-1 and TRBJ1-2, reads KAGVTQTPRYLIKTRGQQVTLSCSPISGHRSVSWYQQTPGQGLQFLFEYFSETQRNKGNFPGRFSGRQFSNSRSEMNVSTLELGDSALYLCASSSPGQGQINHGYTFGSGTRLTVV.

This chain uses TRBV7-8 with TRBJ1-6; 8 bases line up with TRBD1. The germline V gene has CDR1 SGHVS and CDR2 FQNEAQ. This CDR3 is 15 amino acids long. With 1 base clipped from V and 10 bases from J, the junction kept 6 bases outside the gene matches. The CDR3 DNA reads TGTGCCAGCAGCTTAGGTTCAGGGGGCGTATCACCCCTCCACTTT. It encodes CASSLGSGGVSPLHF. The full variable domain, with the rest looked up from reference TRBV7-8 and TRBJ1-6, is GAGVSQSPRYKVAKRGQDVALRCDPISGHVSLFWYQQALGQGPEFLTYFQNEAQLDKSGLPSDRFFAERPEGSVSTLKIQRTQQEDSAVYLCASSLGSGGVSPLHFGNGTRLTVT.

The gene calls are TRBV6-1 and TRBJ2-3; 8 bases fit TRBD2. After removal of 7 bases from V and 2 bases from J, the junction contained 8 bases not matched to a gene. The CDR3 sequence is 15 residues long. The germline V gene has CDR1 MNHNS and CDR2 SASEGT. The CDR3 region has the DNA TGTGCCAGCACCATATTTAGCGGGAACACAGATACGCAGTATTTT. This codes for CASTIFSGNTDTQYF.

The chain is built from TRBV4-1 and TRBJ2-1; 10 positions match TRBD2. CDR1 and CDR2 (germline): MGHRA, YSYEKL. V was pared by 0 bases and J by 5 bases, with 4 bases of the junction left unmatched. CDR3 size: 16 residues. This CDR3 is CASSQEPSGGNNEQFF. Written as DNA, the CDR3 is TGCGCCAGCAGCCAAGAACCTAGCGGGGGAAACAATGAGCAGTTCTTC.

This CDR3 is CASSLGLLGTSGRVNEQFF. CDR3 DNA sequence: TGCGCCAGCAGCTTGGGATTATTAGGGACTAGCGGGAGAGTGAATGAGCAGTTCTTC. This chain links TRBV5-1 with TRBJ2-1, with 14 bases identical to TRBD2. After removal of 0 bases from V and 7 bases from J, the junction contained 12 bases not matched to a gene. Germline V gene lookup returns CDR1 SGHRS and CDR2 YFSETQ. The CDR3 covers 19 residues.

CDR3 in amino acids: CASSLDYRETGNTIYF. The DNA for the CDR3 is TGCGCCAGCAGCTTGGACTACAGGGAGACTGGAAACACCATATATTTT. V gene TRBV5-1 combines with J gene TRBJ1-3; perhaps TRBD1 as D (6 bases). Germline CDR1 SGHRS, CDR2 YFSETQ. V lost 0 bases and J 2 bases, leaving 12 bases between the germline ends. CDR3 length equals 16 residues. Full variable domain (missing parts from reference TRBV5-1 and TRBJ1-3): KAGVTQTPRYLIKTRGQQVTLSCSPISGHRSVSWYQQTPGQGLQFLFEYFSETQRNKGNFPGRFSGRQFSNSRSEMNVSTLELGDSALYLCASSLDYRETGNTIYFGEGSWLTVV.

The chain uses TRBV7-9 and TRBJ2-1, with 10 bases matching TRBD2. The J segment lost 8 bases and the V segment lost 3 bases, leaving 10 bases of the junction unmatched. Germline CDR1 and CDR2: SEHNR and FQNEAQ (reference sequence). The length of the CDR3 is 16 residues. The CDR3 sequence: CASSFIPSGSSHEQFF. The CDR3 bases are TGTGCCAGCAGCTTTATTCCTAGCGGGAGTTCCCATGAGCAGTTCTTC.

The chain carries TRBV9 and TRBJ2-3; TRBD2 matches at 8 bases. This CDR3 comprises 17 residues. The germline V gene encodes CDR1 SGDLS and CDR2 YYNGEE. The V segment lost 0 bases and the J segment 0 bases; nucleotides outside the gene matches: 6. CDR3 loop: CASSVEDSGASTDTQYF. Here the CDR3 DNA reads TGTGCCAGCAGCGTAGAGGATAGCGGGGCTAGCACAGATACGCAGTATTTT.

The rearrangement joins TRBV4-1 to TRBJ1-6; no clear D gene. CDR3 size: 16 residues. Looked up from germline, CDR1 is MGHRA and CDR2 is YSYEKL. The V gene lost 4 bases and the J gene lost 6 bases, with 16 bases spanning the gap. Here the CDR3 DNA reads TGCGCCAGCAGCCTTTTGGAGAGGCAAATTAATTCACCCCTCCACTTT. It codes for CASSLLERQINSPLHF.